The next 19 T cell receptor beta chains were all read from a single sample in a study of T cells in Graves' hyperthyroidism and ophthalmopathy. Using RNA transcripts as the source, TCR beta CDR3 regions were amplified. HTBI primers were employed in a first-round RT-PCR of the TCR CDR3. TCRdb itself ran the multiplex PCR reads through MiXCR, one entry per CDR3 protein. There are nearly 750,000 distinct CDR3 sequences in the sample; around 40% occur only once, and around a third lies in the top ten. Sequenced: blood. The source of these receptors is a middle-aged woman with Graves' hyperthyroidism.

In its sample, this clonotype was seen many times. The V and J genes are TRBV6-6 and TRBJ1-5; D perhaps matches TRBD1 (5 bases). The CDR3 has 15 residues. V lost 5 bases and J lost 4, with 15 bases in between. Germline V gene data show CDR1 as MNHNY and CDR2 as SVGAGI (reference sequence). The CDR3 loop reads CASSRDPSLNQPQHF. The CDR3 coding sequence is TGTGCCAGCAGTAGGGACCCATCCCTAAATCAGCCCCAGCATTTT.

The chain couples TRBV10-3 to TRBJ1-4, with D unresolved. The V and J ends lost 1 base and 8 bases respectively, with 8 bases between them. This CDR3 is built from 13 residues. CDR1 is ENHRY, CDR2 SYGVKD, per germline. CDR3 loop: CAISEFETEKLFF. The DNA for the CDR3 is TGTGCCATCAGTGAGTTTGAGACAGAAAAACTGTTTTTT.

This clonotype was detected only once. The rearrangement links TRBV15 to TRBJ2-7, with D perhaps TRBD1 or TRBD2 (5 bases each). Trimming pared 6 bases from V and 2 bases from J, leaving 11 bases between. The germline CDR1 and CDR2 sequences are LNHNV and YYDKDF (reference sequence). The CDR3 consists of 13 residues. CDR3 DNA sequence: TGTGCCACCAGTCGGTGGGACGCCTACGAGCAGTACTTC. It codes for CATSRWDAYEQYF.

The chain uses TRBV12-3 or TRBV12-4 and TRBJ2-5; 8 bases fit TRBD2. This CDR3 contains 15 residues. V trimming: 3 bases; J trimming: 2 bases; junction bases outside the gene matches: 5. DNA of the CDR3: TGTGCCAGCAGTTTTCGTCGGGGGGGGCAAGAGACCCAGTACTTC. Translated, it gives CASSFRRGGQETQYF.

Concerning this clonotype: It is unclear where the CDR3 begins or ends on the DNA, so no DNA is shown, and the CDR3 is as TCRdb lists it. The gene calls are TRBV6-6 and TRBJ1-5. Per the germline V gene, CDR1 is MNHNY and CDR2 is SVGAGI (reference sequence). The CDR3 spans 13 amino acids, including both terminal residues. The CDR3 reads CASSSSGYQPQHF.

V gene TRBV7-2 combines with J gene TRBJ2-7; D is undetermined. Germline CDR1 reads SGHTA; CDR2 reads FQGNSA. Trimming shortened V by 5 bases and J by 0 bases, and 14 bases separated the two germline ends. The CDR3 extends over 15 amino acids. The CDR3 sequence is CASSPRVGDSYEQYF. CDR3 in DNA: TGTGCCAGCAGCCCCCGGGTCGGTGACTCCTACGAGCAGTACTTC.

This clonotype has at least ten counts. The rearrangement links TRBV7-9 to TRBJ1-3; no clear D gene. The CDR3 consists of 15 residues. The V and J ends lost 0 bases and 2 bases respectively, with 8 bases between them. Germline lookup yields CDR1 SEHNR and CDR2 FQNEAQ (reference sequence). CDR3 sequence (DNA): TGTGCCAGCAGCTTAGCGTGGGGTGCTGGAAACACCATATATTTT. Protein: CASSLAWGAGNTIYF.

Details on this clonotype: The junction and the germline gene differ at one end; a read error may be behind it. This chain uses TRBV10-3 with TRBJ2-2; 8 bases agree with TRBD1. Per the germline V gene, CDR1 is ENHRY and CDR2 is SYGVKD. CDR3 length: 16 amino acids. CDR3 sequence reads: CAISERRTGNTGELSF. Written as DNA, the CDR3 is TGTGCCATCAGTGAGCGGAGGACAGGGAACACCGGGGAGCTGTCTTTT.

The table lists this clonotype with a few counts. The chain joins TRBV30 to TRBJ2-7; 8 nucleotides agree with TRBD1. Per the germline V gene, CDR1 is GTSNPN and CDR2 is SVGIG (reference sequence). The CDR3 totals 11 residues. Trimming took 5 bases from V and 8 from J; bases not matched to a gene: 5. The chain's CDR3 is CAWQTGAKQYF. As DNA, the CDR3 is TGTGCCTGGCAGACAGGGGCAAAGCAGTACTTC.

The gene calls are TRBV7-2 and TRBJ1-5; a possible D gene is TRBD1 (5 bases). V gave up 8 bases and J gave up 1 base, with 9 bases separating them. CDR1 is SGHTA, CDR2 FQGNSA, per germline. The CDR3 contains 13 residues. CDR3 in amino acids: CASAGQSNQPQHF. Here the CDR3 DNA reads TGTGCCAGCGCGGGGCAGAGCAATCAGCCCCAGCATTTT.

This chain joins TRBV4-1 and TRBJ1-1; 7 nucleotides line up with TRBD1. V shed 2 bases, J shed 3 bases, and the junction held 6 bases outside the gene matches. The CDR3 runs 15 residues. Germline V lookup: CDR1 MGHRA, CDR2 YSYEKL. CDR3 sequence (DNA): TGCGCCAGCAGCCAAATAGACAGGGCGGACACTGAAGCTTTCTTT. This codes for CASSQIDRADTEAFF.

On this clonotype: A much larger clone sits a single nucleotide away, making a read error possible. The chain is built from TRBV19 and TRBJ1-2; a possible D gene is TRBD1 (5 bases). Germline V CDR1 and CDR2: LNHDA, SQIVND (reference sequence). The CDR3 contains 13 residues. CDR3 DNA: TGTGTCAGTAGGCCGACAGTGCTGTATGGCTACACCTTC. Encoded protein: CVSRPTVLYGYTF.

This chain connects TRBV11-3 to TRBJ2-5; D may correspond to TRBD1 or TRBD2 (6 bases each). The V end lost 6 bases, the J end lost 1 base, and 18 bases lay between the germline ends. Germline values: CDR1 SGHNT, CDR2 YENEEA. This CDR3 comprises 16 residues. The CDR3 coding sequence is TGTGCCAGCAGAATACAAGGGGGGCAGCCCCAAGAGACCCAGTACTTC. Translating it yields CASRIQGGQPQETQYF.

The chain links TRBV7-2 to TRBJ2-3; D remains ambiguous. Germline lookup yields CDR1 SGHTA and CDR2 FQGNSA. This CDR3 is 13 amino acids long. Trimming left V 3 bases short and J 5 bases short, with 9 bases between. The CDR3: CASSFASGDTQYF. Written as DNA, the CDR3 is TGTGCCAGCAGCTTCGCATCCGGAGATACGCAGTATTTT.

This clonotype was seen at least ten times. This chain's CDR3 is CASSFRAGQGVYGYTF. The CDR3 DNA follows: TGTGCCAGCAGCTTCAGGGCGGGACAGGGGGTATATGGCTACACCTTC. The chain recombines TRBV7-8 with TRBJ1-2, with 11 bases lining up with TRBD1. V trimming: 3 bases; J trimming: 5 bases; junction bases outside the gene matches: 8. The CDR3 extends over 16 amino acids. Per the germline V gene, CDR1 is SGHVS and CDR2 is FQNEAQ.

There are a few counts of this clonotype. The chain links TRBV2 to TRBJ1-2; 9 nucleotides align to TRBD1. Germline CDR1 SNHLY, CDR2 FYNNEI. The CDR3 sequence is 14 residues long. Trimming at V came to 5 bases and at J to 6 bases, leaving 7 bases not matched to a gene. CDR3 sequence (DNA): TGTGCCAGCAGTTTGGACAGGGGAGAAGATGGCTACACCTTC. Its translation is CASSLDRGEDGYTF.

This clonotype was detected ten times or more. V usage is TRBV24-1 and J usage is TRBJ2-7, with D tentatively TRBD1 (6 bases). The CDR3 has 13 amino acids. CDR1 is KGHDR, CDR2 SFDVKD, per germline. V lost 4 bases to trimming and J lost 2 bases, with 8 bases between them. CDR3 amino acids: CATSDGQTYEQYF. The CDR3 DNA follows: TGTGCCACCAGTGACGGACAGACCTACGAGCAGTACTTC.

V is TRBV7-2 and J is TRBJ2-2, with 7 bases matching TRBD2. This CDR3 has 17 amino acids. Per the germline V gene, CDR1 is SGHTA and CDR2 is FQGNSA. Trimming cost V 3 bases and J 2 bases; bases outside gene matches: 9. As DNA, the CDR3 is TGTGCCAGCAGCTTGGTTGGGGCGGGACTAAACACCGGGGAGCTGTTTTTT. Translated, it gives CASSLVGAGLNTGELFF.

The chain links TRBV2 to TRBJ2-7; TRBD1 matches 8 bases. CDR1 SNHLY and CDR2 FYNNEI come from the germline V gene. The CDR3 is 14 amino acids. V lost 9 bases to trimming and J lost 4 bases; unmatched junction nucleotides: 11. The CDR3 is CASITDRDGYEQYF. CDR3 in DNA: TGTGCCAGTATAACGGACAGGGATGGATACGAGCAGTACTTC.